This note documents a single T cell receptor beta chain sequence. The treatment here: oral pan-JAK inhibitor, 5-10 mg twice daily. Extracted RNA was reverse transcribed into cDNA, the sequencing template. Some clones are missing from TCRdb's copy, which holds only in-frame ones; the method was immunoSEQ multiplex PCR. The sample carries about 90,000 clones, about 44% recorded once. The source of the sample is a study of CD8+ T cells in alopecia areata. The V gene's germline CDR1 is SNHLY and CDR2 FYNNEI. Trimming at V came to 2 bases and at J to 2 bases, leaving 5 bases not matched to a gene. CDR3 length: 17 residues.

This specimen was CD8+ T cells sorted from blood, taken at week 24, from a patient treated with tofacitinib. The chain links TRBV2 to TRBJ2-2; TRBD1 matches at 10 bases. The sequence was collected from a human donor with alopecia areata. The CDR3 DNA sequence: TGTGCCAGCAGTGAATCGGGACAGGGGATTAACACCGGGGAGCTGTTTTTT. Protein: CASSESGQGINTGELFF.